The clone carrying this TCR beta chain was detected once. In the original analysis: Nucleated cell counts were estimated from reference gene primer amplification. Repertoires were generated with immunoSEQ multiplex PCR, while TCRdb's copy carries only in-frame clones and drops some. V, J and clone size derive from that table, while D and trimming were established from the DNA sequence. This sample yields 300,000 or so clones, of which about 89% are seen a single time; 2.2% belongs to the top ten. The data were obtained in a study of blood T cell repertoires in COVID-19. The CDR3 is 16 residues long. Germline trimming cut 2 bases from V and 1 base from J; bases unmatched to any gene: 4. In germline, CDR1 is MDHEN, CDR2 SYDVKM.

This receptor was obtained from a woman in her 30s with COVID-19, enrolled during active disease. Specimen: peripheral blood. The V and J genes are TRBV28 and TRBJ1-5; 8 positions match TRBD1. CDR3 coding DNA: TGTGCCAGCAGTTTAAGGACAGGGAAAAGCAATCAGCCCCAGCATTTT. Amino acids: CASSLRTGKSNQPQHF.